The count of the clone carrying this T cell receptor (beta chain) is one. Its antigen remains unknown. This sample is part of a study of chemoradiotherapy in HPV16-positive cancers. About the study: Candidate HPV-specific clones and shared TCR motifs came from a couple of HPV16-positive patients.

Profiled with immunoSEQ multiplex PCR; TCRdb holds only in-frame clones, not every one. The sample holds some 10,000 clones, approximately 84% seen once. Whole-study results and caveats: Non-HPV-specific T cells did not expand in tumors during treatment, whereas candidate HPV-specific clones and E7-related motifs did.

This CDR3 spans 16 amino acids. This sequence was found in a human donor with HPV-associated anogenital cancer. The chain is built from TRBV21-1 and TRBJ1-1. TRBV21-1 is a pseudogene locus. The sequences come from blood, collected from a patient who underwent chemoradiotherapy. In DNA, the CDR3 is TGTGCCAGCAGACATCTGTTCTACACAATTCGCACTGAAGCTTTCTTT. Protein: CASRHLFYTIRTEAFF.